The sequence of this TCR beta chain was determined in a study of cytomegalovirus exposure and HLA in healthy donors. Amplification used 60 Vbeta primers and 13 Jbeta primers. Here immunoSEQ multiplex PCR was the method, and the copy in TCRdb shows in-frame clones only, minus some. Of tens of thousands of clones listed, under 80% are singletons. Per the germline V gene, CDR1 is MNHNS and CDR2 is SASEGT. The CDR3 length is 16 residues. With 2 bases clipped from V and 1 base from J, the junction kept 5 bases outside the gene matches. Study-wide points: Based on reports, TCR beta sequences accurately predicted HLA-A and HLA-B alleles for most subjects.

This clone is a singleton in its sample. Its matching antigen is unknown. Specimen: PBMCs. The TCR originated in a man aged 30 to 39 in good health and CMV-seropositive. The rearrangement joins TRBV6-1 to TRBJ1-1, with 9 bases that match TRBD1. CDR3 loop: CASSESPGQGNTEAFF. In DNA, the CDR3 is TGTGCCAGCAGTGAAAGTCCGGGACAGGGGAACACTGAAGCTTTCTTT.